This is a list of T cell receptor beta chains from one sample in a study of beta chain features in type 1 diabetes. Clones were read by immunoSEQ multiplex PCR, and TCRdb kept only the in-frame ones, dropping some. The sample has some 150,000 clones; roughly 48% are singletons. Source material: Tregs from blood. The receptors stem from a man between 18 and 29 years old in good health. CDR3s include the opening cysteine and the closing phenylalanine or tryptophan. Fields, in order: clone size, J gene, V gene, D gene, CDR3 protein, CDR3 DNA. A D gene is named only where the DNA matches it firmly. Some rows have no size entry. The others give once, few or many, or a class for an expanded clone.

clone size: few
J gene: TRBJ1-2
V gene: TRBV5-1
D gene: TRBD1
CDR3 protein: CASSSAGTGYGYTF
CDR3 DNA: TGCGCCAGCAGCTCCGCCGGGACAGGATATGGCTACACCTTC

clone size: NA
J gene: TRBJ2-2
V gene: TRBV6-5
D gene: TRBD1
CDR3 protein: CASSRGTATTGELFF
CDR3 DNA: TGTGCCAGCAGCCGAGGGACAGCCACCACCGGGGAGCTGTTTTTT

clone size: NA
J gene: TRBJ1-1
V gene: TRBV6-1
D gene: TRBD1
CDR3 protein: CASTGTGGRLREAFF
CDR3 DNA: TGTGCCAGCACAGGGACAGGGGGTCGGTTGCGTGAAGCTTTCTTT

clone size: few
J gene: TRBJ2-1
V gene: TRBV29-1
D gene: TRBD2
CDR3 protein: CSAQGLAGALLYNEQFF
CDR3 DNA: TGCAGCGCTCAAGGGCTAGCGGGGGCCCTCTTATACAATGAGCAGTTCTTC

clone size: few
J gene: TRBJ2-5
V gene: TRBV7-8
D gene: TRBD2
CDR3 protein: CASSRGTSGETQYF
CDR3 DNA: TGTGCCAGCAGTCGGGGGACTAGCGGAGAGACCCAGTACTTC

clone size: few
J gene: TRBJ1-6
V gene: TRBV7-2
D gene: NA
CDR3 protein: CASSLEAGNSPLHF
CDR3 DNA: TGTGCCAGCAGCTTAGAGGCAGGGAATTCACCCCTCCACTTT

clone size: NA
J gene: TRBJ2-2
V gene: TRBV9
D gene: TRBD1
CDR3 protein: CASSLRTGGDTGELFF
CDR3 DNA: TGTGCCAGCAGCCTTCGGACAGGGGGTGACACCGGGGAGCTGTTTTTT

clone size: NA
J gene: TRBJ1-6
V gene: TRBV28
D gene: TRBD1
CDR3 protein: CASSPGGQGDKTLHF
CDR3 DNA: TGTGCCAGCAGTCCCGGGGGACAGGGTGATAAGACCCTCCACTTT

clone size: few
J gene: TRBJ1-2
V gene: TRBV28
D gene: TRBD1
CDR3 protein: CASSSHTTQGAGGYTF
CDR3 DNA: TGTGCCAGCAGTTCCCACACCACCCAGGGGGCCGGTGGCTACACCTTC

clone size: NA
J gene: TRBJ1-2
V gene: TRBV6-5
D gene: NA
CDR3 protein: CASRKGQGGSGYTF
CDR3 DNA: TGTGCCAGCAGAAAAGGGCAGGGAGGGTCTGGCTACACCTTC

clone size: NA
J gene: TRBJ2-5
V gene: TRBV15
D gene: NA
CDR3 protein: CATSRVSVQTQYF
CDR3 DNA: TGTGCCACCAGCAGAGTGAGCGTACAGACCCAGTACTTC

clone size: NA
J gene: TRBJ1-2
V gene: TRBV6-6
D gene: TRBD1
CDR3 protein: CASSGQGYGYTF
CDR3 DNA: TGTGCCAGCAGTGGACAGGGGTATGGCTACACCTTC

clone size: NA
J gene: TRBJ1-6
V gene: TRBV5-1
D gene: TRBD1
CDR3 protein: CASSPTGVGSPLHF
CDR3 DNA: TGCGCCAGCAGCCCAACAGGGGTTGGATCACCCCTCCACTTT

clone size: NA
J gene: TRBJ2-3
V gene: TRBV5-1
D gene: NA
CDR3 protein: CASRRQGFTDTQYF
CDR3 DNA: TGCGCCAGCAGAAGGCAGGGGTTCACAGATACGCAGTATTTT

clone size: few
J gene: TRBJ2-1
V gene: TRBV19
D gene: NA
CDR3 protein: CASSMLGNGVYNEQFF
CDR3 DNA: TGTGCCAGTAGTATGTTGGGGAACGGGGTATACAATGAGCAGTTCTTC

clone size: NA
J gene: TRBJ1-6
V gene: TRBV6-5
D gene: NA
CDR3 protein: CASSYSAPDNSPLHF
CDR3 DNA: TGTGCCAGCAGTTACTCGGCCCCCGATAATTCACCCCTCCACTTT

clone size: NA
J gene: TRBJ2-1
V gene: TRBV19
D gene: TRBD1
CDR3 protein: CASSRGGRTDNEQFF
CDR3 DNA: TGTGCCAGTAGCCGAGGGGGCAGGACCGACAATGAGCAGTTCTTC

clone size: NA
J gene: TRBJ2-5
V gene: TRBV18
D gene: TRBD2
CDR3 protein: CASSLRTSGGPPPQETQYF
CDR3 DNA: TGTGCCAGCTCACTTCGGACTAGCGGGGGGCCCCCCCCGCAAGAGACCCAGTACTTC

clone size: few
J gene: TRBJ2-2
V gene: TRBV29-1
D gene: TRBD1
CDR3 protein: CSVGQGAGELFF
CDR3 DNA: TGCAGCGTGGGACAGGGGGCCGGGGAGCTGTTTTTT

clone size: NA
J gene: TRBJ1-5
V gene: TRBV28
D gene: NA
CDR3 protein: CASSLRRLNDQPQHF
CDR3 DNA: TGTGCCAGCAGCCTCCGGCGACTCAACGATCAGCCCCAGCATTTT

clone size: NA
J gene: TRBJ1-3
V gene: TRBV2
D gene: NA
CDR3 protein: CASSERNGNTIYF
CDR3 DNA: TGTGCCAGCAGTGAACGTAATGGAAACACCATATATTTT

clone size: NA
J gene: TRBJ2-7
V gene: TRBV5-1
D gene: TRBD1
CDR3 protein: CASSLGQGVSYEQYF
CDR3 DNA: TGCGCCAGCAGCTTGGGACAGGGGGTGTCCTACGAGCAGTACTTC

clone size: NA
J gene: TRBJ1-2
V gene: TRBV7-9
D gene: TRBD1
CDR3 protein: CASSRTGMSYGYTF
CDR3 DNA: TGTGCCAGCAGCCGGACAGGAATGAGCTATGGCTACACCTTC

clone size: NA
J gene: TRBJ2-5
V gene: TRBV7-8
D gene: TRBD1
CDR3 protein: CASSLGGQGQETQYF
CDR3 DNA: TGTGCCAGCAGCTTAGGCGGACAGGGACAAGAGACCCAGTACTTC

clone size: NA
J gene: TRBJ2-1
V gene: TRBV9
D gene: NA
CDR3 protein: CASSVAGVVWDEQFF
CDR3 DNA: TGTGCCAGCAGCGTAGCGGGGGTAGTTTGGGATGAGCAGTTCTTC

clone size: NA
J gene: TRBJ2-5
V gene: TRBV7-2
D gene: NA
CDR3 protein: CASSFGQGETQYF
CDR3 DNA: TGTGCCAGCAGCTTTGGGCAGGGAGAGACCCAGTACTTC

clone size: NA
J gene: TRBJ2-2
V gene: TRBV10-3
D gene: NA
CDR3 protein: CAISESKTFTGELFF
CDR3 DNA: TGTGCCATCAGTGAGTCGAAAACATTCACCGGGGAGCTGTTTTTT

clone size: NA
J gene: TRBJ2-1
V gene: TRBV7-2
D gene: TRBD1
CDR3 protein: CASSLLRYRGLYNEQFF
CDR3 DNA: TGTGCCAGCAGCCTACTCCGCTACAGGGGGCTCTACAATGAGCAGTTCTTC

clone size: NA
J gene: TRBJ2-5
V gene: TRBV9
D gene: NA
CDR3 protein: CASSAGTQQETQYF
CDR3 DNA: TGTGCCAGCAGCGCCGGGACACAGCAAGAGACCCAGTACTTC

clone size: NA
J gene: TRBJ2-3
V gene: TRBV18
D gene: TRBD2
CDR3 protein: CASSHGTSGGTSTDTQYF
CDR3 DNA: TGTGCCAGCTCCCACGGGACTAGCGGGGGGACTAGCACAGATACGCAGTATTTT

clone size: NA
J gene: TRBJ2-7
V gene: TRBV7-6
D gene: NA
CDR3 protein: CASSSDTGEQYF
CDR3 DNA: TGTGCCAGCAGCTCGGACACGGGCGAGCAGTACTTC

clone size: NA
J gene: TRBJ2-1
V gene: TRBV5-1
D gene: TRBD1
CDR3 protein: CASSLGGQTYNEQFF
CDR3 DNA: TGCGCCAGCAGCTTGGGGGGACAGACCTACAATGAGCAGTTCTTC

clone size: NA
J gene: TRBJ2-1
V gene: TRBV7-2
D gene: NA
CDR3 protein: CASSLVQAYNEQFF
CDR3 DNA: TGTGCCAGCAGCTTAGTACAGGCCTACAATGAGCAGTTCTTC

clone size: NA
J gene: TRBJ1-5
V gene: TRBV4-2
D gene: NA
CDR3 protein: CASSQDPNQPQHF
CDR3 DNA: TGTGCCAGCAGCCAAGATCCTAATCAGCCCCAGCATTTT

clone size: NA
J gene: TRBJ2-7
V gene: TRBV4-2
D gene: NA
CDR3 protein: CASSPVTGFYEQYF
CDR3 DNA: TGTGCCAGCAGCCCGGTTACGGGGTTCTACGAGCAGTACTTC

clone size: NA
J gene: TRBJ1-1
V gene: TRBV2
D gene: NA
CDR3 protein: CASRAMGGDTEAFF
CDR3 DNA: TGTGCCAGCAGAGCCATGGGGGGGGACACTGAAGCTTTCTTT

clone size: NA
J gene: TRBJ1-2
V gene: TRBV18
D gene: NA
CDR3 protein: CASSPIGDIDYGYTF
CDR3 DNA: TGTGCCAGCTCACCAATTGGGGACATCGACTATGGCTACACCTTC

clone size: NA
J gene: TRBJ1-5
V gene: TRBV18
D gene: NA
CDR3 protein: CASSPTQSNQPQHF
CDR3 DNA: TGTGCCAGCTCACCAACACAGAGCAATCAGCCCCAGCATTTT

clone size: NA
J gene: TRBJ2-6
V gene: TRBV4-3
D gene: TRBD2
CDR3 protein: CASSQDPGGTGANVLTF
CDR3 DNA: TGCGCCAGCAGCCAAGATCCCGGGGGGACTGGGGCCAACGTCCTGACTTTC

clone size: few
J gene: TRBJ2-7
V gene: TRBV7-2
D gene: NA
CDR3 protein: CASSLGGTIYEQYF
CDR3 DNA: TGTGCCAGCAGCTTAGGTGGGACAATCTACGAGCAGTACTTC

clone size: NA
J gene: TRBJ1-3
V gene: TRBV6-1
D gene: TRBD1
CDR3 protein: CASNTGTGLGNTIYF
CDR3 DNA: TGTGCCAGCAATACCGGGACAGGGCTTGGAAACACCATATATTTT

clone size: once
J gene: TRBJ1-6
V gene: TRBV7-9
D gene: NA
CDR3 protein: CASSLGQVSPLHF
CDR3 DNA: TGTGCCAGCAGCTTGGGACAAGTCTCACCCCTCCACTTT

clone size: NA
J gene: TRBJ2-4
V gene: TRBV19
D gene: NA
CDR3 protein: CASRPAEVAKNIQYF
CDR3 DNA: TGTGCCAGTAGACCCGCAGAAGTAGCCAAAAACATTCAGTACTTC

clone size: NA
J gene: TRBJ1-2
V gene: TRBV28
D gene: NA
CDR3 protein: CASSTGTYGYTF
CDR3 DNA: TGTGCCAGCAGTACAGGGACCTATGGCTACACCTTC

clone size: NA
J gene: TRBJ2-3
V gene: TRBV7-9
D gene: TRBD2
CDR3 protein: CASSRLTSGSTDTQYF
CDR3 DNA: TGTGCCAGCAGCCGACTGACTAGCGGGAGCACAGATACGCAGTATTTT

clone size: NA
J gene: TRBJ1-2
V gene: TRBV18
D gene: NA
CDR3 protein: CASSPGTGGDYGYTF
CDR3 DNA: TGTGCCAGCTCACCCGGGACGGGAGGAGACTATGGCTACACCTTC

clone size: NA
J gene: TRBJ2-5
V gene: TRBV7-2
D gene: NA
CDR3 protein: CASSGLGLSGLQETQYF
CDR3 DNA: TGTGCCAGCAGCGGGCTCGGGTTGTCGGGACTCCAAGAGACCCAGTACTTC

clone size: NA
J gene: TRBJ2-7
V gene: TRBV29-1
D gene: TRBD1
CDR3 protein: CSGGQYPNEQYF
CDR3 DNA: TGCAGCGGGGGACAGTACCCTAACGAGCAGTACTTC

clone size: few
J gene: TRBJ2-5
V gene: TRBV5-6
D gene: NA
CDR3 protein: CASSLGLQETQYF
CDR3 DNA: TGTGCCAGCAGCTTGGGACTGCAAGAGACCCAGTACTTC

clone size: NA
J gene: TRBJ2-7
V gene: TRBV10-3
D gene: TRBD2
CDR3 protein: CAISESPGSGKGVTYEQYF
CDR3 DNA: TGTGCCATCAGTGAGTCGCCCGGTAGCGGGAAGGGGGTCACCTACGAGCAGTACTTC